Listed here are 17 T cell receptor beta chains from one sample, sequenced in a study of regulatory T cells in long-lasting Graves disease. HTBI primers from iRepertoire and Arm-PCR of CDR3 regions yielded the TCR beta libraries. TCRdb re-called the multiplex PCR reads with MiXCR, one entry per CDR3 protein. Altogether approximately 470,000 distinct CDR3 sequences are present, roughly 20% being singletons, with the ten largest covering 7% to 9.5%. Time point defined: persistent/refractory GD, antithyroid drugs over 5 years with positive TRAb. There was RNA extracted from PBMCs, and the TCR library was made from it. Sequencing was performed on peripheral blood mononuclear cells (PBMCs), taken when the disease was refractory, from a patient treated with antithyroid drugs. These receptors were obtained from a female donor with Graves disease.

This sequence joins TRBV19 and TRBJ2-6; 7 positions agree with TRBD1. The CDR3 sequence is 18 residues long. The germline V gene has CDR1 LNHDA and CDR2 SQIVND (reference sequence). J lost 1 base, V lost 6 bases, and 12 bases had no gene match. The CDR3: CASSVIQGVTSGANVLTF. In DNA, the CDR3 is TGTGCCAGTAGCGTCATCCAGGGGGTTACATCTGGGGCCAACGTCCTGACTTTC. Complete variable domain (other parts from reference TRBV19 and TRBJ2-6): DGGITQSPKYLFRKEGQNVTLSCEQNLNHDAMYWYRQDPGQGLRLIYYSQIVNDFQKGDIAEGYSVSREKKESFPLTVTSAQKNPTAFYLCASSVIQGVTSGANVLTFGAGSRLTVL.

Concerning this clonotype itself: A much larger clone differs by one base, so this may be a read error. The rearrangement uses TRBV7-2 and TRBJ1-2, with a possible D match to TRBD1 (5 bases). Germline V gene sequence: CDR1 SGHTA, CDR2 FQGNSA. The CDR3 is 15 amino acids. The CDR3 coding sequence is TGTGCCAGCAGCCTAGCGCCCGGGGCCCACTATGGCTGCACCTTC. The encoded protein is CASSLAPGAHYGCTF.

Turning to this clonotype: The junction does not match germline at one end; this may be a read error. The chain is built from TRBV6-2 or TRBV6-3 and TRBJ1-6; no reliable D call. The V gene's germline CDR1 is MNHEY and CDR2 SVGEGT. The CDR3 totals 15 residues. The chain's CDR3 is CASSALTVYNSPPHF. DNA for the CDR3: TGTGCCAGCAGTGCCCTGACCGTTTATAATTCACCCCCCCACTTT.

This clonotype has only a few counts. This rearrangement joins TRBV6-9 to TRBJ1-1, with 7 bases matching TRBD1. V gave up 3 bases and J gave up 4 bases; unmatched junction bases: 8. Germline V gives CDR1 MNHGY, CDR2 SVAAGI. This CDR3 has 15 amino acids. The CDR3 is CASSYRDRASTEAFF. CDR3 bases: TGTGCCAGCAGTTACCGGGACAGAGCAAGCACTGAAGCTTTCTTT.

The rearrangement joins TRBV3-1 to TRBJ2-1; 9 bases are a match to TRBD2. The V and J ends lost 4 bases and 7 bases, in that order; junction bases with no gene match: 8. CDR1 LGHDT and CDR2 YNNKEL come from the germline V gene (reference sequence). This CDR3 comprises 15 residues. The CDR3 reads CASSRKGLAGNEQFF. The CDR3 nucleotides are TGTGCCAGCAGCCGAAAGGGACTAGCAGGGAATGAGCAGTTCTTC.

This clonotype was seen at least ten times. The chain has TRBV6-1 and TRBJ1-2; a possible D gene is TRBD1 (6 bases). The V end lost 6 bases, the J end lost 8 bases, and 16 bases lay between the germline ends. The germline V gene has CDR1 MNHNS and CDR2 SASEGT. CDR3 length: 13 amino acids. This chain's CDR3 is CASRPDRTYGYTF. The CDR3 bases are TGTGCCAGCAGACCTGACAGGACGTACGGCTACACCTTC.

This clonotype has a handful of counts. The rearrangement uses TRBV28 and TRBJ2-1, with D perhaps TRBD1 (6 bases). The CDR3 sequence is 15 residues long. Trimming took 2 bases from V and 2 from J, leaving 10 bases between them. Germline values: CDR1 MDHEN, CDR2 SYDVKM. CDR3 amino acids: CASSLQGPTYNEQFF. The CDR3 DNA is TGTGCCAGCAGTTTACAGGGGCCCACCTACAATGAGCAGTTCTTC.

Comment on this clonotype: This may come from a read error, since a much larger clone is one base off. The chain uses TRBV13 and TRBJ2-7; 11 bases fit TRBD1. This CDR3 region has 15 residues. Germline CDR1 and CDR2: PRHDT and FYEKMQ (reference sequence). Losses at the gene ends were 5 bases for V and 5 bases for J; bases not matched to a gene: 8. CDR3 sequence (DNA): TGTGCCAGCAGCCCAAGGGACAGGGGGACCCACGAGCAGTACTTC. It codes for CASSPRDRGTHEQYF.

This clonotype was counted many times. The chain uses TRBV15 and TRBJ2-5; D remains ambiguous. The CDR3 has 12 residues. Germline lookup yields CDR1 LNHNV and CDR2 YYDKDF (reference sequence). V lost 3 bases, J lost 5 bases, and 7 bases lay in between. The CDR3 spells CATSREGETQYF. CDR3 DNA sequence: TGTGCCACCAGCAGGGAAGGGGAGACCCAGTACTTC. The full variable domain, completed using reference TRBV15 and TRBJ2-5, is DAMVIQNPRYQVTQFGKPVTLSCSQTLNHNVMYWYQQKSSQAPKLLFHYYDKDFNNEADTPDNFQSRRPNTSFCFLDIRSPGLGDTAMYLCATSREGETQYFGPGTRLLVL.

This chain links TRBV5-6 with TRBJ1-3; 8 nucleotides align to TRBD1. Losses at the gene ends were 4 bases for V and 0 bases for J; bases not matched to a gene: 9. The CDR3 loop spans 17 amino acids. Germline CDR1 reads SGHDT; CDR2 reads YYEEEE. The CDR3 region is CASSQGDRRLSGNTIYF. In DNA form, the CDR3 reads TGTGCCAGCAGCCAGGGGGACAGGCGCCTCTCTGGAAACACCATATATTTT.

This chain uses TRBV11-2 with TRBJ2-1, with D possibly being TRBD1 (6 bases). V was trimmed by 1 base and J by 9 bases, leaving 10 bases between them. The CDR3 is made up of 13 amino acids. Germline V gene data show CDR1 as SGHAT and CDR2 as FQNNGV. The CDR3 DNA sequence: TGTGCCAGCAGCTTAGGGGACATCAGTGAGCAGTTCTTC. Translation gives CASSLGDISEQFF.

V is TRBV27 and J is TRBJ2-4; perhaps TRBD2 as D (6 bases). The V and J ends lost 0 bases and 3 bases respectively, with 15 bases between them. Looked up from germline, CDR1 is MNHEY and CDR2 is SMNVEV (reference sequence). The CDR3 is made up of 17 amino acids. CDR3: CASSLSYGSAIKNIQYF. As DNA, the CDR3 is TGTGCCAGCAGTTTATCATACGGGAGCGCTATCAAAAACATTCAGTACTTC.

The gene calls are TRBV4-1 and TRBJ2-7, with 13 bases fitting TRBD2. The CDR3 sequence is 17 residues long. Germline values: CDR1 MGHRA, CDR2 YSYEKL. J lost 6 bases, V lost 5 bases, and 13 bases had no gene match. The CDR3 DNA is TGCGCCAGCAGCGCACGGCCCACTAGCGGGAGGGCCTTCGAGCAGTACTTC. This translates into CASSARPTSGRAFEQYF.

V is TRBV6-2 or TRBV6-3 and J is TRBJ2-7, with D perhaps TRBD2 (6 bases). Germline values: CDR1 MNHEY, CDR2 SVGEGT. V was shortened by 2 bases and J by 8 bases, with 13 bases between the two germline ends. The CDR3 is 13 residues long. CDR3 bases: TGTGCCAGCAGTTACAGGCCGGGAGTGCAGCAGTACTTC. Protein product: CASSYRPGVQQYF.

This chain connects TRBV12-5 to TRBJ2-1; D is tentatively TRBD1 or TRBD2 (5 bases each). Germline CDR1 LGHNT, CDR2 FRNRAP. V lost 1 base and J lost 15, with 10 bases in between. This CDR3 has 11 residues. The CDR3 nucleotides are TGTGCTAGTGGTTTGGGGGGGTTTCTGTTCTTC. Protein sequence: CASGLGGFLFF.

This clonotype occurred many times. The chain combines TRBV12-3 or TRBV12-4 with TRBJ2-5; 13 nucleotides match TRBD2. V dropped 6 bases and J dropped 0; count of bases not matched to a gene: 4. CDR3 size: 16 residues. The DNA for the CDR3 is TGTGCCAGCAGAGTACTAGCGGGAGGGTACCAAGAGACCCAGTACTTC. Protein: CASRVLAGGYQETQYF.

This clonotype was seen ten or more times. This rearrangement joins TRBV3-1 to TRBJ2-7, with a tentative D call TRBD1 (5 bases). Trimming shortened V by 4 bases and J by 0 bases, and 10 bases separated the two germline ends. Germline V gene lookup returns CDR1 LGHDT and CDR2 YNNKEL (reference sequence). This CDR3 region has 14 residues. For the CDR3, the DNA is TGTGCCAGCAGCCGTCGACAGAGCTCCTACGAGCAGTACTTC. The encoded protein is CASSRRQSSYEQYF.